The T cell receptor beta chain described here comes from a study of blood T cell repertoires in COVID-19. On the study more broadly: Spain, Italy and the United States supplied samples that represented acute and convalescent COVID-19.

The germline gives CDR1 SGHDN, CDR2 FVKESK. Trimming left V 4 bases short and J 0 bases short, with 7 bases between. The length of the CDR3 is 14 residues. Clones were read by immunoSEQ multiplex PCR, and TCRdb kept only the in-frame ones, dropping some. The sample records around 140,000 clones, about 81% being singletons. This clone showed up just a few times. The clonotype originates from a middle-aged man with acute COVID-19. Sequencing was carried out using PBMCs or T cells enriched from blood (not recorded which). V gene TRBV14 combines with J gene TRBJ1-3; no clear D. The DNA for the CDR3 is TGTGCCAGCAGCCCCTTCTACTCTGGAAACACCATATATTTT. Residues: CASSPFYSGNTIYF.